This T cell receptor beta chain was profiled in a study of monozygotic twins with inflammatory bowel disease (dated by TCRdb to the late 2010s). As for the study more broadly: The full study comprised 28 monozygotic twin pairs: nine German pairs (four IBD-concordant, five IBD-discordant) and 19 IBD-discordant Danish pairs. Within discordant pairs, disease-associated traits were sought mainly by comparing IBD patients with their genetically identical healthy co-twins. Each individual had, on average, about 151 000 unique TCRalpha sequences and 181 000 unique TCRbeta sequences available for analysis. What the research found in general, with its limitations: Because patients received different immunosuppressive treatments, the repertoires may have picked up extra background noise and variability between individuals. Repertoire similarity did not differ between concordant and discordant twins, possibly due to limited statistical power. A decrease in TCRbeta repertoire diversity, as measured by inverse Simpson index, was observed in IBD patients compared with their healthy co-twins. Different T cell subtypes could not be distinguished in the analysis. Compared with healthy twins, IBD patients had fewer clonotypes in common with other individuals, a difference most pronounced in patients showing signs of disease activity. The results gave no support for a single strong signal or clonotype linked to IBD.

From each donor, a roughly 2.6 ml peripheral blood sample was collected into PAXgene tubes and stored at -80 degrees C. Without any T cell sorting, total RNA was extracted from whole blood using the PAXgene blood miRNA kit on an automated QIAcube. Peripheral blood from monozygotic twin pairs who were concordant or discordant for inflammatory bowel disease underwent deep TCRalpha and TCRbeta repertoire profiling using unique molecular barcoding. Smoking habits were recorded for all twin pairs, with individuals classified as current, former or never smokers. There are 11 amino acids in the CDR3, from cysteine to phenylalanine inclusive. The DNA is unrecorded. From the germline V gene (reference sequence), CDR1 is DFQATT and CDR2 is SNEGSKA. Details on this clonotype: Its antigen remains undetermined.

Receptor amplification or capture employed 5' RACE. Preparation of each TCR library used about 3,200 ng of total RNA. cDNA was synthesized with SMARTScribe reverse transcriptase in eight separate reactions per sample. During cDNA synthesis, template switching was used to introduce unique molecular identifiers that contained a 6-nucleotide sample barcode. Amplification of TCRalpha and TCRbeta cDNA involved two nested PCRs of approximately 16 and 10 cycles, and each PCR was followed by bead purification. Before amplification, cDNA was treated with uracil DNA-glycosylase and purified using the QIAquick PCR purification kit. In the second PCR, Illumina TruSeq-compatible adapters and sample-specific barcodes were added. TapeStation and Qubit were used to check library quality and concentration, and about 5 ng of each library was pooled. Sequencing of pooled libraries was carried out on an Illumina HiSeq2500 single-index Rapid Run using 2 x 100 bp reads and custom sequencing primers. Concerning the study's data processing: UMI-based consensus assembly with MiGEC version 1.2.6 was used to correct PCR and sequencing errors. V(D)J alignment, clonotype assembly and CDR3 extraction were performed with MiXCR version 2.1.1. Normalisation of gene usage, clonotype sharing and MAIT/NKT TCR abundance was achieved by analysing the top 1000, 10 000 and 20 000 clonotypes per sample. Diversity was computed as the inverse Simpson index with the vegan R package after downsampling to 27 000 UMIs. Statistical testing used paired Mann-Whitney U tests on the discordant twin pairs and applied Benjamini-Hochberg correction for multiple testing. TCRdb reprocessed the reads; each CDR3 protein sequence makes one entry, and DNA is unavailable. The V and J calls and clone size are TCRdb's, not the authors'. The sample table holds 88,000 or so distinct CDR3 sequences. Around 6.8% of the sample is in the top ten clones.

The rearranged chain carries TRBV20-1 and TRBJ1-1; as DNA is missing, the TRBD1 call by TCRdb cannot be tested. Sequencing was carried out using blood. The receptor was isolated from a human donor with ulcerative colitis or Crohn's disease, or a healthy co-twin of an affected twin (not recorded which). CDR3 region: CSTRGEVEAFF.